Listed below are T cell receptor beta chains from one sample, sequenced in a study of blood T cell repertoires in COVID-19. Clones were read by immunoSEQ multiplex PCR, and TCRdb kept only the in-frame ones, dropping some. Of hundreds of thousands of clones in the sample, 75% to 85% were seen once. Sequencing input: peripheral blood. The receptors originated from a human donor in a cohort sampled during active COVID-19. CDR3s include the opening cysteine and the closing phenylalanine or tryptophan. D genes are given only for firm matches. Clone size is stated in some rows and not others, as once, few, many or a class when expanded.

D	J	size	V	CDR3	DNA
TRBD1	TRBJ2-7	NA	TRBV27	CASSPSSTGRYEQYF	TGTGCCAGCAGTCCTTCCTCGACAGGGAGATACGAGCAGTACTTC
TRBD1	TRBJ1-5	many	TRBV15	CATSSPPGQGASQPQHF	TGTGCCACCAGCAGCCCCCCGGGACAGGGGGCCTCTCAGCCCCAGCATTTT
NA	TRBJ1-2	NA	TRBV6-5	CASSYLVKPYGYTF	TGTGCCAGCAGTTACTTAGTCAAACCTTATGGCTACACCTTC
TRBD1	TRBJ2-3	once	TRBV12-5	CASGSSSSPGTGVRDTQYF	TGTGCTAGTGGTTCGTCATCCTCCCCCGGGACAGGGGTAAGGGATACGCAGTATTTT
TRBD1	TRBJ1-2	NA	TRBV7-2	CASSSLDRGWGYTF	TGTGCCAGCAGCTCATTGGACAGGGGATGGGGCTACACCTTC
TRBD1	TRBJ2-7	NA	TRBV29-1	CSVESGTGSYEQYF	TGCAGCGTTGAATCCGGGACAGGCAGCTACGAGCAGTACTTC
NA	TRBJ1-4	once	TRBV28	CASSFPGEGNEKLFF	TGTGCCAGCAGTTTCCCCGGCGAGGGAAATGAAAAACTGTTTTTT
NA	TRBJ1-2	few	TRBV30	CAWSAAGRYGYTF	TGTGCCTGGAGTGCGGCAGGGAGGTATGGCTACACCTTC
TRBD2	TRBJ2-3	NA	TRBV7-3	CASSLYFSPSGLRTDTQYF	TGTGCCAGCAGCTTATACTTCAGCCCTAGCGGGCTACGCACAGATACGCAGTATTTT
NA	TRBJ2-7	NA	TRBV10-3	CAISESVSGHGEQYF	TGTGCCATCAGTGAAAGTGTCTCAGGTCATGGCGAGCAGTACTTC
NA	TRBJ2-7	NA	TRBV9	CASEDRLTYEQYF	TGTGCCAGCGAGGACAGATTAACCTACGAGCAGTACTTC
NA	TRBJ2-7	NA	TRBV27	CASSLSGPSYEQYF	TGTGCCAGCAGTTTATCGGGCCCTTCCTACGAGCAGTACTTC
NA	TRBJ2-1	NA	TRBV3-1/TRBV3-2	CASSQVGNGLDSEQFF	TGTGCCAGCAGCCAAGTGGGCAATGGTCTCGACAGCGAGCAGTTCTTC
TRBD1	TRBJ1-6	once	TRBV27	CASSYAKDRGWSPLHF	TGTGCCAGCAGTTACGCAAAAGACAGGGGCTGGTCACCCCTCCACTTT
NA	TRBJ2-2	NA	TRBV5-1	CASSLTVFDGELFF	TGCGCCAGCAGCTTGACAGTTTTTGACGGGGAGCTGTTTTTT
TRBD1	TRBJ2-1	NA	TRBV7-2	CASTAYRGNYNEQFF	TGTGCCAGCACCGCTTACAGGGGGAACTACAATGAGCAGTTCTTC
NA	TRBJ2-7	NA	TRBV24-1	CATSDLYEQYF	TGTGCCACCAGTGATCTCTACGAGCAGTACTTC
NA	TRBJ2-1	NA	TRBV6-4	CASSETGDNEQFF	TGTGCCAGCAGTGAGACAGGAGACAATGAGCAGTTCTTC
TRBD1	TRBJ1-1	NA	TRBV7-9	CASSFMEGAGTEAFF	TGTGCCAGCAGCTTTATGGAGGGGGCCGGGACTGAAGCTTTCTTT
NA	TRBJ1-1	NA	TRBV10-3	CATTDKILSMNTEAFF	TGTGCCACCACAGACAAGATCCTATCCATGAACACTGAAGCTTTCTTT
NA	TRBJ1-2	few	TRBV5-4	CASSLGGSINYGYTF	TGTGCCAGCAGCTTGGGAGGCTCGATTAACTATGGCTACACCTTC
NA	TRBJ2-1	NA	TRBV21-1	CASSAPGFNEQFF	TGTGCCAGCAGCGCACCGGGATTCAATGAGCAGTTCTTC
NA	TRBJ2-1	NA	TRBV24-1	CATSDSFLSSYNEQFF	TGTGCCACCAGTGATTCTTTCTTGAGCTCCTACAATGAGCAGTTCTTC
TRBD1	TRBJ2-5	NA	TRBV10-3	CAISGYRGYQETQYF	TGTGCCATCAGTGGATACAGGGGTTACCAAGAGACCCAGTACTTC
NA	TRBJ2-7	NA	TRBV11-3	CASSLDLSAEEQYF	TGTGCCAGCAGCTTAGATTTATCCGCGGAAGAGCAGTACTTC
TRBD2	TRBJ2-7	once	TRBV5-8	CASSLASGGSYEQYF	TGTGCCAGCAGCTTGGCTAGCGGGGGGTCCTACGAGCAGTACTTC
TRBD1	TRBJ1-2	NA	TRBV11-2	CASSFPGQGAVGYTF	TGTGCCAGCAGCTTCCCCGGACAGGGGGCGGTAGGCTACACCTTC
NA	TRBJ1-2	once	TRBV30	CAWSAQGALTGYTF	TGTGCCTGGAGTGCTCAAGGGGCCTTAACTGGCTACACCTTC
NA	TRBJ1-4	NA	TRBV7-3	CASSTKLRRQGATNEKLFF	TGTGCCAGCAGCACTAAATTGAGGCGTCAGGGCGCCACTAATGAAAAACTGTTTTTT
NA	TRBJ1-1	NA	TRBV2	CASSAVAGATMNTEAFF	TGTGCCAGCAGCGCCGTAGCAGGGGCAACCATGAACACTGAAGCTTTCTTT
NA	TRBJ2-1	NA	TRBV7-3	CASSPRGSSYNEQFF	TGTGCCAGCAGCCCCAGGGGCAGCTCCTACAATGAGCAGTTCTTC
NA	TRBJ1-1	NA	TRBV10-2	CASKGHEHHTEAFF	TGCGCCAGCAAGGGACACGAGCACCACACTGAAGCTTTCTTT
TRBD2	TRBJ2-5	once	TRBV5-1	CASSYTGGVEETQYF	TGCGCCAGCAGCTACACGGGAGGTGTGGAAGAGACCCAGTACTTC
TRBD1	TRBJ2-7	NA	TRBV14	CASSQTGTGIRRDLYEQYF	TGTGCCAGCAGCCAGACCGGGACAGGGATTAGAAGGGACCTCTACGAGCAGTACTTC
NA	TRBJ1-6	NA	TRBV5-1	CASSLAFRDTSPLHF	TGCGCCAGCAGCTTAGCTTTCAGGGATACTTCACCCCTCCACTTT
NA	TRBJ1-6	NA	TRBV27	CASGGVSYNSPLHF	TGTGCCAGCGGCGGAGTGTCCTATAATTCACCCCTCCACTTT
TRBD1	TRBJ2-7	NA	TRBV5-6	CASSLDLGGTGSYEQYF	TGTGCCAGCAGCTTGGATTTAGGGGGGACAGGTTCCTACGAGCAGTACTTC
NA	TRBJ2-5	NA	TRBV3-1/TRBV3-2	CASSQERGETQYF	TGTGCCAGCAGCCAAGAGCGAGGGGAGACCCAGTACTTC
NA	TRBJ1-2	NA	TRBV28	CASPPWRHRRMHYGYTF	TGTGCCTCTCCCCCCTGGAGGCACCGCCGCATGCATTATGGCTACACCTTC
TRBD1	TRBJ1-1	NA	TRBV6-4	CASSDTRQGFAFF	TGTGCCAGCAGTGACACGAGACAGGGCTTCGCTTTCTTT
NA	TRBJ2-7	NA	TRBV12-1	CASTPDIRDRGLHEQYF	TGTGCCAGCACCCCGGACATCCGGGACAGGGGGCTCCACGAGCAGTACTTC
TRBD1	TRBJ2-1	NA	TRBV27	CASSAVYRDRLFF	TGTGCCAGCAGTGCCGTTTACCGGGACAGGCTATTCTTC
NA	TRBJ1-5	NA	TRBV6-6	CASSSVEKPQHF	TGTGCCAGCAGTTCTGTTGAGAAGCCCCAGCATTTT
NA	TRBJ2-3	NA	TRBV12-5	CASGLVLQGVLDTQYF	TGTGCTAGTGGACTCGTATTACAGGGAGTGTTAGATACGCAGTATTTT
NA	TRBJ1-1	once	TRBV6-5	CASRVSGAGTEAFF	TGTGCCAGCAGGGTTAGTGGGGCTGGCACTGAAGCTTTCTTT
NA	TRBJ2-3	NA	TRBV28	CASTSPGLGTDTQYF	TGTGCCAGCACCTCACCGGGACTCGGCACAGATACGCAGTATTTT
TRBD2	TRBJ2-7	NA	TRBV7-2	CASSGRWTSASYEQYF	TGTGCCAGCAGCGGACGGTGGACTAGCGCCTCCTACGAGCAGTACTTC
TRBD1	TRBJ1-2	once	TRBV4-1	CASSQETGQAFYGYTF	TGCGCCAGCAGCCAGGAAACGGGACAGGCGTTCTATGGCTACACCTTC
NA	TRBJ1-5	NA	TRBV2	CASSVTGRYSNQPQHF	TGTGCCAGCAGCGTGACAGGAAGGTATAGCAATCAGCCCCAGCATTTT
NA	TRBJ1-2	NA	TRBV20-1	CSARDGGYTF	TGCAGTGCTAGAGACGGGGGCTACACCTTC
NA	TRBJ1-2	NA	TRBV2	CASSEGGPYFYGYTF	TGTGCCAGCAGTGAAGGAGGGCCCTATTTCTATGGCTACACCTTC
NA	TRBJ2-2	NA	TRBV6-5	CASSYDTANTGELFF	TGTGCCAGCAGTTACGACACTGCGAACACCGGGGAGCTGTTTTTT
NA	TRBJ1-5	NA	TRBV29-1	CSVIDGVAGQPQHF	TGCAGCGTTATCGACGGGGTAGCGGGTCAGCCCCAGCATTTT
TRBD2	TRBJ2-3	NA	TRBV27	CASSLRGTSGGPYPQYF	TGTGCCAGCAGTTTACGAGGGACTAGCGGGGGCCCCTATCCGCAGTATTTT
NA	TRBJ2-3	NA	TRBV9	CASSVGGSGTDTQYF	TGTGCCAGCAGCGTAGGGGGTAGCGGCACAGATACGCAGTATTTT
NA	TRBJ1-1	NA	TRBV29-1	CSVGLLLNTEAFF	TGCAGCGTTGGACTGCTCTTGAACACTGAAGCTTTCTTT
NA	TRBJ1-1	NA	TRBV9	CASSLGGDTEAFF	TGTGCCAGCAGTCTCGGGGGGGACACTGAAGCTTTCTTT